This TCR beta chain was profiled in a study of cytomegalovirus exposure and HLA in healthy donors. Donors consisted of healthy bone marrow donors. This clone was found a few times. Antigen unknown. With 9 bases removed from V and 10 bases from J, the gap between germline ends came to 19 bases. CDR3 length: 13 residues. CDR1 is SEHNR, CDR2 FQNEAQ, per germline (reference sequence). Primers: 60 Vbeta forward and 13 Jbeta reverse. Data came from immunoSEQ multiplex PCR; TCRdb stores just in-frame clones and leaves some out. Of more than 80,000 clones in the sample, about three quarters were seen once. Findings and limits, study-wide: Reports indicate that TCR beta sequences accurately predicted the HLA-A and HLA-B alleles of most subjects. Data from an earlier analysis indicated that most TCR beta V segments were productive either about 87% or about 30% of the time. With DRB1 most and HLA-C fewest, TCR association rates differed between HLA loci in a later analysis.

Sequences were obtained from PBMCs. The TCR sequence derives from a boy between 5 and 17 years old in good health and CMV-seronegative. The chain combines TRBV7-9 with TRBJ2-4; tentative D call: TRBD2 (6 bases). The DNA for the CDR3 is TGTGCCAGTGAGCTTAGCGGCAGCTTAATTCAGTACTTC. Translated, it gives CASELSGSLIQYF.